This T cell receptor beta chain was documented in a study of vaccination effects on CD4 cells after COVID-19. Antigen-specific CD4+ T cells were expanded with viral peptide pools in the ViraFEST assay before sequencing. Culture proceeded for more than nine days, and CD4+ T cells were then isolated. Recipients of the vaccine had no prior SARS-CoV-2 infection and negative nucleocapsid antibodies. Half the medium was swapped for IL-2 medium on days 3 and 7. Sequencing used immunoSEQ multiplex PCR; TCRdb keeps in-frame clones, though not all of them. The sample carries tens of thousands of clones, approximately 75% recorded once. Study-level results: Late after vaccination, infection- and vaccine-induced clones showed marked clonal contraction.

Remarks on this clone: Its target is unknown.

This specimen consisted of CD4+ T cells from PBMCs cultured with HCoV-OC43 spike peptides, obtained before COVID-19 vaccination. As to subset: HCoV-OC43 spike overlapping peptide pool stimulation. This TCR was sampled from a human donor who received a COVID-19 vaccine.

CDR3 protein: CASSFGGTTTDTQYF. The CDR3, as DNA: TGTGCCAGCAGCTTCGGGGGGACGACCACAGATACGCAGTATTTT. The chain couples TRBV11-3 to TRBJ2-3; 7 bases line up with TRBD2. J was trimmed by 2 bases and V by 3 bases; bases with no gene match: 5. CDR1 SGHNT and CDR2 YENEEA come from the germline V gene. This CDR3 is built from 15 residues.